These T cell receptor beta chains were read from a single sample in a study of cytomegalovirus exposure and HLA in healthy donors. Measured with immunoSEQ multiplex PCR; TCRdb has only the in-frame clones, and not every one. The sample lists roughly 90,000 clones; 75% to 90% were seen once. The material sequenced was PBMCs. These receptors all stem from a young man in good health and CMV-seropositive. CDR3s include the opening cysteine and the closing phenylalanine or tryptophan. The D gene is left open where the match is weak. A row's size may be missing; if present it is once, few, many or a size class.

clone_size	d_call	v_call	j_call	cdr3_aa	cdr3_nt
few	.	TRBV7-6	TRBJ1-1	CASSLARDKLAGAFF	TGTGCCAGCAGCTTGGCTCGGGACAAGCTGGCGGGAGCTTTCTTT
.	.	TRBV13	TRBJ1-1	CASNQRGAGDTEAFF	TGTGCCAGCAACCAGAGGGGGGCGGGGGACACTGAAGCTTTCTTT
.	.	TRBV2	TRBJ2-3	CASGLTADTQYF	TGTGCCAGCGGTTTAACGGCAGATACGCAGTATTTT
.	TRBD1	TRBV13	TRBJ2-2	CASSLPGTGVTGELFF	TGTGCCAGCAGCTTACCCGGGACAGGGGTGACCGGGGAGCTGTTTTTT
.	.	TRBV28	TRBJ1-1	CASSFGQPPGNTEAFF	TGTGCCAGCAGTTTTGGGCAGCCTCCCGGGAACACTGAAGCTTTCTTT
.	.	TRBV27	TRBJ2-5	CASSITPGHLVETQYF	TGTGCCAGCAGTATAACCCCGGGACACCTAGTAGAGACCCAGTACTTC
.	TRBD1	TRBV14	TRBJ1-5	CASSGQGSGSNQPQHF	TGTGCCAGCAGCGGACAGGGGAGCGGGAGCAATCAGCCCCAGCATTTT
.	TRBD2	TRBV7-2	TRBJ2-2	CASSFLAANTGELFF	TGTGCCAGCAGCTTCCTAGCGGCGAACACCGGGGAGCTGTTTTTT
.	.	TRBV5-1	TRBJ2-2	CASSLEGRFYTGELFF	TGCGCCAGCAGCTTGGAGGGGCGGTTCTACACCGGGGAGCTGTTTTTT
.	.	TRBV2	TRBJ1-2	CANLSRAGEGSNYGYTF	TGTGCCAACTTATCAAGAGCTGGTGAGGGATCTAACTATGGCTACACCTTC
.	.	TRBV9	TRBJ1-1	CASSVGGEIAFF	TGTGCCAGCAGCGTAGGGGGGGAAATAGCTTTCTTT
.	.	TRBV7-2	TRBJ2-5	CASSFEGGGFWTQYF	TGTGCCAGCAGCTTTGAGGGTGGCGGATTTTGGACCCAGTACTTC
once	TRBD2	TRBV11-2	TRBJ2-4	CASSPFDPLAGGSIQYF	TGTGCCAGCAGCCCATTTGACCCACTAGCGGGAGGTAGTATTCAGTACTTC
.	TRBD1	TRBV2	TRBJ2-1	CASSVVTGVYNEQFF	TGTGCCAGCAGTGTTGTGACAGGGGTCTACAATGAGCAGTTCTTC
.	TRBD2	TRBV9	TRBJ2-1	CASSVGDYYNEQFF	TGTGCCAGCAGCGTAGGGGACTACTACAATGAGCAGTTCTTC
.	TRBD1	TRBV4-1	TRBJ2-7	CASSQDGTGGLYEQYF	TGCGCCAGCAGCCAAGATGGGACAGGGGGTCTCTACGAGCAGTACTTC
.	TRBD2	TRBV29-1	TRBJ2-7	CSVEKRDSYEQYF	TGCAGCGTTGAAAAGCGGGACTCCTACGAGCAGTACTTC
.	.	TRBV7-8	TRBJ1-3	CASSSREGRSGNTIYF	TGTGCCAGCAGCTCTCGGGAGGGGCGCTCTGGAAACACCATATATTTT
.	.	TRBV27	TRBJ1-5	CASSLRQGQGYNQPQHF	TGTGCCAGCAGTTTACGGCAGGGTCAAGGGTACAATCAGCCCCAGCATTTT
.	TRBD2	TRBV9	TRBJ2-3	CASSERDRRGSTDTQYF	TGTGCCAGCAGCGAAAGGGACCGGCGGGGGAGCACAGATACGCAGTATTTT
.	TRBD2	TRBV28	TRBJ2-7	CASSSPDLADPGYEQYF	TGTGCCAGCAGTTCCCCCGACCTAGCGGATCCGGGGTACGAGCAGTACTTC
.	TRBD2	TRBV27	TRBJ2-7	CASSVSGRGFYEQYF	TGTGCCAGCAGTGTAAGCGGGAGGGGATTCTACGAGCAGTACTTC
.	.	TRBV5-4	TRBJ2-5	CATISSKEETQYF	TGTGCCACCATTTCATCTAAAGAAGAGACCCAGTACTTC
.	TRBD2	TRBV18	TRBJ2-1	CASSPQVAGEGNEQFF	TGTGCCAGCTCACCACAGGTCGCGGGAGAAGGGAATGAGCAGTTCTTC
.	.	TRBV5-1	TRBJ2-1	CASSLSGDPYNEQFF	TGCGCCAGCAGCTTGAGCGGCGACCCGTACAATGAGCAGTTCTTC
.	.	TRBV18	TRBJ2-2	CASSPRLIGTGELFF	TGTGCCAGCTCACCAAGACTAATCGGCACCGGGGAGCTGTTTTTT
.	TRBD2	TRBV15	TRBJ2-1	CATSRPSGSIGEQFF	TGTGCCACCAGCAGACCTAGCGGGAGTATCGGTGAGCAGTTCTTC
.	TRBD2	TRBV7-8	TRBJ2-2	CASSLARWQVLAGVYTGELFF	TGTGCCAGCAGCTTAGCGCGGTGGCAGGTACTAGCGGGAGTGTACACCGGGGAGCTGTTTTTT
.	.	TRBV27	TRBJ1-2	CASSSSATIANYGYTF	TGTGCCAGCAGTTCCAGCGCAACGATAGCTAACTATGGCTACACCTTC
.	TRBD2	TRBV7-8	TRBJ2-1	CASSPGLAEQFF	TGTGCCAGCAGCCCCGGACTAGCGGAGCAGTTCTTC
once	.	TRBV7-8	TRBJ2-3	CASSPRLVDTQYF	TGTGCCAGCAGCCCCCGACTTGTAGATACGCAGTATTTT
.	.	TRBV28	TRBJ2-5	CASSLSRETQYF	TGTGCCAGCAGTTTGAGTCGAGAGACCCAGTACTTC
.	.	TRBV28	TRBJ1-2	CASTTMFNWNYGYTF	TGTGCCAGCACTACTATGTTCAACTGGAACTATGGCTACACCTTC
.	TRBD1	TRBV5-1	TRBJ2-7	CASSLGQGVDEQYF	TGCGCCAGCAGCTTGGGGCAGGGGGTTGACGAGCAGTACTTC
.	TRBD1	TRBV4-1	TRBJ1-1	CASSPDPQGYTEAFF	TGCGCCAGCAGCCCCGACCCACAGGGGTACACTGAAGCTTTCTTT
.	.	TRBV19	TRBJ1-5	CASTSTDDQPQHF	TGTGCCAGTACTTCGACAGATGATCAGCCCCAGCATTTT
.	.	TRBV7-8	TRBJ2-5	CASSSDTRGETQYF	TGTGCCAGCAGCTCTGACACCCGGGGGGAGACCCAGTACTTC
few	.	TRBV9	TRBJ1-1	CASSVGSLSTVNTEAFF	TGTGCCAGCAGCGTAGGATCCCTCTCTACCGTAAACACTGAAGCTTTCTTT
.	TRBD2	TRBV5-1	TRBJ2-1	CASSLEGGSRAYNEQFF	TGCGCCAGCAGCTTGGAGGGCGGGAGTCGGGCCTACAATGAGCAGTTCTTC
.	.	TRBV12-5	TRBJ2-1	CASGRGGFSNEQFF	TGTGCTAGTGGTAGGGGGGGGTTCAGCAATGAGCAGTTCTTC